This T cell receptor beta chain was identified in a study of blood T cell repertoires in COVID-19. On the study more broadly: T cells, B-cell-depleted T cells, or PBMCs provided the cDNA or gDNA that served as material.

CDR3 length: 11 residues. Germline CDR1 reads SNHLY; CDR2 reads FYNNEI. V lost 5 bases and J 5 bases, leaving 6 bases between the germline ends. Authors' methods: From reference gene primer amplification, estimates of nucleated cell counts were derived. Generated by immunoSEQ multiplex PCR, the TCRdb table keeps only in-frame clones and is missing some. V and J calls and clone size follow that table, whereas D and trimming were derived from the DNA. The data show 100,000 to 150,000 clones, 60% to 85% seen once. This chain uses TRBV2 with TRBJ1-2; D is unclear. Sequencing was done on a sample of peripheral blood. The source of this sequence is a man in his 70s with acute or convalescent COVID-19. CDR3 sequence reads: CASSQLYGYTF. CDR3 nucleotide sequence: TGTGCCAGCAGTCAACTGTATGGCTACACCTTC.